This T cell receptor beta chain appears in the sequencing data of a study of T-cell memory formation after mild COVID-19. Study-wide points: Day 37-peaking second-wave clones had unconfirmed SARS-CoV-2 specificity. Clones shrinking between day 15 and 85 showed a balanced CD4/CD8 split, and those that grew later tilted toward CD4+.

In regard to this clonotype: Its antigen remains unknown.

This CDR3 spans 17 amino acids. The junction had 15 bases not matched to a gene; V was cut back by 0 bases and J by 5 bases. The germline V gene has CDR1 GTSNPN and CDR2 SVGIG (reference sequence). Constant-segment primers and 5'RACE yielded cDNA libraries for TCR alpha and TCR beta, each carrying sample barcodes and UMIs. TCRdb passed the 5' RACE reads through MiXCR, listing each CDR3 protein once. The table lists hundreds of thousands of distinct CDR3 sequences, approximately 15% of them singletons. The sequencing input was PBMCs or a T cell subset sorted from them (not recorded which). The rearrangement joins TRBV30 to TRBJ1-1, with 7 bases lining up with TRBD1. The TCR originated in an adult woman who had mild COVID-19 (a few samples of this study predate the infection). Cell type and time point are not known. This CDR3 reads CAWSVLRQGAWVTEAFF. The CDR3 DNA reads TGTGCCTGGAGTGTTCTAAGACAGGGAGCATGGGTGACTGAAGCTTTCTTT.